This passage covers 13 T cell receptor beta chains from one sample sequenced in a study of blood T cells in healthy people across ages (dated by TCRdb to between 2014 and 2017). The method behind the library was 5' RACE. TCRdb lists the instrument as Illumina HiSeq 2500. A second PCR of roughly 7 to 11 cycles was performed with a sample-barcoded 5' primer and a J-beta primer mix. The public reads were quality trimmed at Q25 with fastp and then assembled into clones with MiXCR by TCRdb, keeping productive beta chains. Rows with one shared CDR3 protein collapse into an entry with the most common genes and DNA. The sample table holds about 900,000 distinct CDR3 sequences, of which roughly 50% were seen once. The ten largest clones add up to 13% of the sample. Sequencing was carried out using blood. The receptors come from a man between 25 and 39 years old in good health.

A few counts support this clonotype. Being one base from a much bigger clone, this may be a read error. The genes are TRBV29-1 and TRBJ2-1; possibly TRBD2 for D (5 bases). The J call is in doubt because the DNA end fits TRBJ2-7 better. The CDR3 totals 13 residues. Germline assignment: CDR1 SQVTM and CDR2 ANQGSEA. CDR3 nucleotide sequence: TGCAGCGTTGCGACTAACTCCTACAATGAGCAGTACTTC. Translating gives CSVATNSYNEQYF.

In its sample, this clonotype was seen a few times. The CDR3 spells CSGHSGGETQYF. As DNA, the CDR3 is TGCAGTGGGCACAGCGGGGGAGAGACCCAGTACTTC. This chain links TRBV20-1 with TRBJ2-5, with TRBD2 matching over 8 bases. CDR1 DFQATT and CDR2 SNEGSKA come from the germline V gene (reference sequence). This CDR3 has 12 amino acids. Trimming removed 7 bases from V and 4 bases from J; junction bases left unmatched: 5.

This sequence joins TRBV29-1 and TRBJ2-5; TRBD1 matches 7 bases. This CDR3 is 13 amino acids long. J gave up 2 bases and V 8 bases, and 8 bases lay outside the gene matches. Per germline, CDR1 SQVTM and CDR2 ANQGSEA. The CDR3 loop is CSLRPGQQETQYF. The CDR3 nucleotides read TGCAGCCTACGTCCGGGACAGCAAGAGACCCAGTACTTC.

J is TRBJ2-7 and V is TRBV4-2; 10 bases align to TRBD2. The CDR3 runs to 16 residues. The germline V gene has CDR1 LGHNA and CDR2 YNFKEQ. J was trimmed by 2 bases and V by 1 base; bases with no gene match: 5. CDR3 in DNA: TGTGCCAGCAGCCAAGGACGACTAGCGGGTCCCTACGAGCAGTACTTC. It codes for CASSQGRLAGPYEQYF.

This clonotype appeared many times. The chain joins TRBV4-1 to TRBJ2-3; weak D call: TRBD2 (5 bases). The ends were cut back, 4 bases at V and 2 bases at J, with 10 bases in the middle. The germline V gene encodes CDR1 MGHRA and CDR2 YSYEKL. This CDR3 is 14 amino acids long. The CDR3 DNA is TGCGCCAGCAGCCCTCCGGGGTACACAGATACGCAGTATTTT. This gives the protein CASSPPGYTDTQYF.

The chain couples TRBV12-3 or TRBV12-4 to TRBJ1-5; D is ambiguous. CDR3 length: 15 residues. Trimming removed 1 base from V and 7 bases from J, with 14 bases in between. CDR3 sequence reads: CASSLGAQMGQPQHF. In DNA form, the CDR3 reads TGTGCCAGCAGTTTAGGGGCCCAAATGGGACAGCCCCAGCATTTT.

The sample holds one count of this clonotype. J is TRBJ2-6 and V is TRBV11-1; 7 nucleotides line up with TRBD1. Germline assignment: CDR1 SGHAT and CDR2 FQDESV (reference sequence). J gave up 0 bases and V 1 base, and 9 bases lay outside the gene matches. This CDR3 spans 19 amino acids. The CDR3, as DNA: TGTGCCAGCAGCTTAGGGACAGGCTGGGTAGCCTCTGGGGCCAACGTCCTGACTTTC. Residues: CASSLGTGWVASGANVLTF.

This rearrangement joins TRBV7-9 to TRBJ2-7; TRBD1 matches at 9 bases. V gave up 5 bases and J gave up 4 bases; unmatched junction bases: 9. Germline values: CDR1 SEHNR, CDR2 FQNEAQ (reference sequence). The CDR3 is 15 amino acids. CDR3: CASSNIPGTGYEQYF. The CDR3 coding sequence is TGTGCCAGCAGCAATATCCCCGGGACAGGGTACGAGCAGTACTTC.

This clonotype was counted a few times. J is TRBJ1-6 and V is TRBV20-1, with D unclear. Germline V CDR1 and CDR2: DFQATT, SNEGSKA (reference sequence). The V end was cut by 3 bases, the J end by 9 bases, with 18 bases between. The CDR3 covers 15 residues. The CDR3 DNA is TGCAGTGCTAGTCCGCCGACCGAGTCTAGTTCACCCCTCCACTTT. This translates into CSASPPTESSSPLHF.

V is TRBV12-3 or TRBV12-4 and J is TRBJ2-1; 10 bases match TRBD2. The length of the CDR3 is 15 residues. V dropped 3 bases and J dropped 6; count of bases not matched to a gene: 5. CDR3 amino acids: CASSFRSGGANEQFF. CDR3 coding DNA: TGTGCCAGCAGTTTTCGGAGCGGGGGGGCCAATGAGCAGTTCTTC.

A few counts support this clonotype. V and J are TRBV20-1 and TRBJ1-2, with TRBD1 as a possible D gene (6 bases). The V and J ends lost 0 bases and 0 bases respectively, with 11 bases between them. CDR1 and CDR2 from the germline V gene are DFQATT and SNEGSKA (reference sequence). This CDR3 has 15 residues. CDR3 nucleotides: TGCAGTGCTAGAGATTCCCAGGGGCCTAACTATGGCTACACCTTC. Its protein is CSARDSQGPNYGYTF.

This clonotype came up a few times. This chain's CDR3 is CASSLDGQGRGGYTF. As DNA, the CDR3 is TGTGCCAGCAGCTTAGATGGACAGGGCCGAGGAGGCTACACCTTC. The chain employs TRBV11-2 and TRBJ1-2; 8 nucleotides align to TRBD1. This CDR3 comprises 15 residues. Germline V gives CDR1 SGHAT, CDR2 FQNNGV. V lost 0 bases and J lost 8; bases outside the gene matches: 8.

CDR3: CSAGPAGPETQYF. In nucleotides, the CDR3 is TGCAGTGCTGGCCCGGCGGGGCCGGAGACCCAGTACTTC. The gene calls are TRBV20-1 and TRBJ2-5; a possible D gene is TRBD2 (6 bases). This CDR3 is 13 amino acids long. CDR1 and CDR2 (germline): DFQATT, SNEGSKA (reference sequence). Trimming took 5 bases from V and 5 from J, leaving 15 bases between them.